This TCR beta chain was profiled in a study of identical twins. Turning to this clonotype: Its specificity is not known.

A template switching step contributed a universal primer site, while unique molecular identifiers were present in the cDNA. TCRdb fed the 5' RACE reads into MiXCR, producing one record per CDR3 protein. This sample has 1.5 million to 2 million distinct CDR3 sequences, with less than 35% found just once. Study-level points and caveats: Compared with models, monozygotic twins showed more out-of-frame TCR alpha sharing.

The sequenced sample was cord blood. The clonotype was recovered from a newborn girl in good health.

The CDR3 loop is CASSVFLSGRSSRNEQYF. CDR3 in DNA: TGCGCCAGCAGTGTATTTCTTAGCGGGAGGTCGTCACGGAATGAGCAGTACTTC. This sequence joins TRBV5-1 and TRBJ2-5, with TRBD2 matching over 10 bases. V shed 5 bases and J 11 bases; nucleotides not matched to a gene: 24. CDR3 length equals 18 residues. Germline-derived CDR1 and CDR2 are SGHRS and YFSETQ.